The entry that follows covers one TCR beta chain sequence. The data are from a study of blood T cell repertoires in COVID-19. TCRdb's copy holds only in-frame clones and misses some; the assay was immunoSEQ multiplex PCR. The sample includes 200,000 to 250,000 clones, around 83% of them seen just once. The germline V gene encodes CDR1 MDHEN and CDR2 SYDVKM. CDR3 length equals 17 residues. V trimming: 4 bases; J trimming: 0 bases; junction bases outside the gene matches: 9. Sequencing was performed on peripheral blood. The V gene is TRBV28, the J gene TRBJ2-1, with 7 bases that match TRBD1. This receptor was taken from a woman between 45 and 65 years old with acute or convalescent COVID-19. CDR3 bases: TGTGCCAGCAGTTACCCATCGACAGGGAGCTCCTACAATGAGCAGTTCTTC. This translates into CASSYPSTGSSYNEQFF.